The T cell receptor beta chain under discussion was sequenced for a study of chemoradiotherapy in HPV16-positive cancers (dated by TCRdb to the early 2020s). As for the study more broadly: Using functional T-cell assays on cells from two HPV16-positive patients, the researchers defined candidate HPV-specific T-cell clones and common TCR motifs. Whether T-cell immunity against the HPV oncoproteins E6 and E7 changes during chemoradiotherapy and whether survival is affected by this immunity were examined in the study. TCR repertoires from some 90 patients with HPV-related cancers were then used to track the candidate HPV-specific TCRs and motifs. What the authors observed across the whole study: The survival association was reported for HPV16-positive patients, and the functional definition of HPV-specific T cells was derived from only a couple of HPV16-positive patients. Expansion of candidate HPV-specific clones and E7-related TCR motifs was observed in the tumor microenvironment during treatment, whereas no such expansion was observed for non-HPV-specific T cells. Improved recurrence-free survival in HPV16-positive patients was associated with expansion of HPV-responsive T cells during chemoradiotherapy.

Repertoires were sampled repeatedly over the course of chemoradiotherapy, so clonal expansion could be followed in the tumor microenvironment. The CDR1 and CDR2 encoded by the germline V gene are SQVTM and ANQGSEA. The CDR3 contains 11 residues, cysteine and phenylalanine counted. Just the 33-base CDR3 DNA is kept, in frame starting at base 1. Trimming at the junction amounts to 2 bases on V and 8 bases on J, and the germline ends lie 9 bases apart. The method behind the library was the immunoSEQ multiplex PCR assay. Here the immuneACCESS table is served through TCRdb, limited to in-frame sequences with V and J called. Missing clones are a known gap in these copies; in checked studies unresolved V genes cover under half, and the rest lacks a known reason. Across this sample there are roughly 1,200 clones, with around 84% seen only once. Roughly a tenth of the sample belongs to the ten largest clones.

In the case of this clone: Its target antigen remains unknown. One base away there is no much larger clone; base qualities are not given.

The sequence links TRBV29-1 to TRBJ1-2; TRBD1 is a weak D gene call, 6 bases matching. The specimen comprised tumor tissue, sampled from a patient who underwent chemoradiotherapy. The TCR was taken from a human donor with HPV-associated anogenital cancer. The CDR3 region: CSVETGGGYTF. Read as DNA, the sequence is TGCAGCGTTGAAACCGGGGGCGGCTACACCTTC.